This T cell receptor beta chain was obtained from a study of blood T cells in healthy people across ages. General study findings and limits: Roughly linear declines in TCR beta diversity per million T cells occurred with age.

Combining a sample-barcoded 5' primer with a J-beta primer mix, a second PCR ran for roughly 7 to 11 cycles. TCRdb used MiXCR to reprocess the 5' RACE reads, holding one entry per CDR3 protein. Here the sample spans some 940,000 distinct CDR3 sequences, roughly 29% being singletons. Germline values: CDR1 SQVTM, CDR2 ANQGSEA. Trimming cost V 7 bases and J 7 bases, with 13 bases left between them. This CDR3 is 11 amino acids long. As for this clonotype: Its antigen is not known.

These data also formed part of another study, on T cells of mothers and their children.

This receptor was obtained from a woman in her thirties or forties in good health. Sequencing input: blood. The chain carries TRBV29-1 and TRBJ1-2; D is ambiguous. As DNA, the CDR3 is TGCAGCGCTGGTCCGGGTTCTGGCTACACCTTC. It encodes CSAGPGSGYTF.